The 27 T cell receptor beta chains listed next were all sequenced from one sample in a study of cytomegalovirus exposure and HLA in healthy donors (dated by TCRdb to about 2017). The library was made by the immunoSEQ multiplex PCR assay. For the multiplex PCR, a mixture combining 60 forward primers for TCR Vbeta segments and 13 reverse primers for TCR Jbeta segments was used. TCRdb took this table from immuneACCESS and kept in-frame rearrangements with V and J called. Such tables lack part of the clones; where checked against another copy, unresolved V genes explain under half of the gap, and the rest is unexplained. This sample has 190,000 or so clones in its table, and 75% to 90% of those were observed once. Jointly, the top ten make up about 0.64% of the sample. Sequenced input: PBMCs. Receptors were obtained from a boy aged 5-17 years in good health and CMV-seronegative.

The rearrangement links TRBV6-1 to TRBJ1-2, with TRBD1 as a possible D gene (6 bases). Trimming took off 0 bases at V and 4 bases at J, with 12 bases between the two ends. This CDR3 is built from 15 residues. Germline-derived CDR1 and CDR2 are MNHNS and SASEGT. CDR3 DNA sequence: TGTGCCAGCAGTGAAGCTGCGGGGGCTGGCTATGGCTACACCTTC. Translated, it gives CASSEAAGAGYGYTF.

The CDR3 protein is CASSLFTGAAGTEAFF. CDR3 DNA: TGTGCCAGCAGTTTGTTTACAGGGGCGGCAGGCACTGAAGCTTTCTTT. This chain connects TRBV6-5 to TRBJ1-1; 7 bases agree with TRBD1. This CDR3 has 16 amino acids. Germline CDR1 and CDR2: MNHEY and SVGAGI. V dropped 4 bases and J dropped 4; count of bases not matched to a gene: 12.

A note on this clone: One end of the junction varies from germline; a read error may be responsible. The rearrangement uses TRBV11-2 and TRBJ2-1, with TRBD2 matching over 8 bases. The CDR3 length is 12 residues. Germline CDR1 SGHAT, CDR2 FQNNGV. CDR3 residues: CASSLGERGQIF. As DNA, the CDR3 is TGTGCCAGCAGCTTAGGGGAGCGGGGGCAGATCTTC.

The rearrangement uses TRBV25-1 and TRBJ1-1; unclear D gene. Germline CDR1 MGHDK, CDR2 SYGVNS. The CDR3 runs to 13 residues. Trimming took 2 bases from V and 4 from J, leaving 8 bases between them. In nucleotides, the CDR3 is TGTGCCAGCAGTGAAGGGCTCTCCACTGAAGCTTTCTTT. As protein: CASSEGLSTEAFF.

The CDR3 sequence is CAWSSTGEGYTF. CDR3 coding DNA: TGTGCCTGGAGTTCGACAGGGGAGGGCTACACCTTC. This chain links TRBV30 with TRBJ1-2; 8 nucleotides align to TRBD1. The germline V gene has CDR1 GTSNPN and CDR2 SVGIG (reference sequence). The CDR3 is made up of 12 amino acids. Losses at the gene ends were 2 bases for V and 8 bases for J; bases not matched to a gene: 4.

This chain uses TRBV9 with TRBJ2-7; TRBD2 agrees at 7 bases. Losses at the gene ends were 0 bases for V and 2 bases for J; bases not matched to a gene: 8. The germline CDR1 and CDR2 sequences are SGDLS and YYNGEE. The CDR3 totals 16 residues. This CDR3 reads CASSVDKQGGPYEQYF. DNA for the CDR3: TGTGCCAGCAGCGTAGATAAGCAGGGAGGGCCCTACGAGCAGTACTTC.

The V and J genes are TRBV19 and TRBJ1-4, with 8 bases aligning to TRBD1. Germline trimming cut 5 bases from V and 5 bases from J; bases unmatched to any gene: 7. Germline CDR1 LNHDA, CDR2 SQIVND (reference sequence). This CDR3 is 15 amino acids long. The CDR3 loop reads CASSSPGQVNEKLFF. CDR3 DNA sequence: TGTGCCAGTAGTTCTCCGGGACAGGTGAATGAAAAACTGTTTTTT.

The rearrangement links TRBV30 to TRBJ1-2; D might be TRBD1 (5 bases). This CDR3 is 13 amino acids long. CDR1 is GTSNPN, CDR2 SVGIG, per germline (reference sequence). Trimming stripped 5 bases from V and 1 base from J, with 11 bases between. The DNA for the CDR3 is TGTGCCTGGGAGAGGGGAGGTAACTATGGCTACACCTTC. Translated: CAWERGGNYGYTF.

The chain carries TRBV19 and TRBJ2-1, with 7 bases identical to TRBD2. This CDR3 spans 15 amino acids. Germline lookup yields CDR1 LNHDA and CDR2 SQIVND (reference sequence). Trimming removed 6 bases from V and 5 bases from J; junction bases left unmatched: 10. The CDR3 reads CASSGRQAWDNEQFF. The CDR3 bases are TGTGCCAGTAGCGGGAGGCAAGCGTGGGACAATGAGCAGTTCTTC.

This clone was counted only a few times. V usage is TRBV30 and J usage is TRBJ2-7; TRBD2 is a possible D gene (5 bases). CDR3 length: 13 amino acids. The germline V gene has CDR1 GTSNPN and CDR2 SVGIG (reference sequence). Trimming left V 2 bases short and J 3 bases short, with 11 bases between. CDR3 in amino acids: CAWSSGIHYEQYF. The CDR3 DNA reads TGTGCCTGGAGTTCCGGGATCCACTACGAGCAGTACTTC.

The chain recombines TRBV10-3 with TRBJ1-2, with TRBD1 matching over 8 bases. Losses at the gene ends were 6 bases for V and 4 bases for J; bases not matched to a gene: 7. Germline CDR1 is ENHRY and CDR2 is SYGVKD. The CDR3 has 14 amino acids. The CDR3 region is CAISGQGSSYGYTF. The CDR3 region has the DNA TGTGCCATCAGCGGACAGGGTTCTAGCTATGGCTACACCTTC.

This clone was found once. J is TRBJ1-2 and V is TRBV29-1, with D perhaps matching TRBD1 (6 bases). The CDR3 consists of 14 residues. V was shortened by 6 bases and J by 0 bases, with 14 bases between the two germline ends. Germline lookup yields CDR1 SQVTM and CDR2 ANQGSEA. The CDR3 here is CSVQGQSSNYGYTF. The CDR3 DNA reads TGCAGCGTGCAAGGACAGAGCTCTAACTATGGCTACACCTTC.

This clone has just a few counts. The chain recombines TRBV29-1 with TRBJ2-1, with D possibly being TRBD2 (6 bases). The CDR3 totals 12 residues. Trimming removed 7 bases from V and 5 bases from J, with 12 bases in between. Germline CDR1 reads SQVTM; CDR2 reads ANQGSEA. The CDR3 DNA sequence: TGCAGCGCCTTCGGCGGGGACAATGAGCAGTTCTTC. It translates to CSAFGGDNEQFF.

This clone came up a few times. The J gene is TRBJ2-7, the V gene TRBV28; 9 nucleotides agree with TRBD1. The CDR3 runs to 15 residues. CDR1 is MDHEN, CDR2 SYDVKM, per germline. The ends lost 3 bases at V and 2 bases at J; junction bases unmatched: 5. Here the CDR3 DNA reads TGTGCCAGCAGTTTCGCGAGACAGGGGGCCTACGAGCAGTACTTC. This sequence encodes CASSFARQGAYEQYF.

The chain recombines TRBV7-9 with TRBJ2-7; TRBD1 matches at 7 bases. Germline trimming cut 7 bases from V and 3 bases from J; bases unmatched to any gene: 12. Germline lookup yields CDR1 SEHNR and CDR2 FQNEAQ (reference sequence). CDR3 size: 15 residues. The CDR3 coding sequence is TGTGCCAGCACCAACCCAGGGACAGAGATCTACGAGCAGTACTTC. Protein product: CASTNPGTEIYEQYF.

The chain combines TRBV2 with TRBJ1-1; TRBD1 agrees at 7 bases. V shed 4 bases, J shed 5 bases, and the junction held 7 bases outside the gene matches. Germline V lookup: CDR1 SNHLY, CDR2 FYNNEI. This CDR3 region has 14 residues. CDR3 bases: TGTGCCAGCAGTGTCACAGGGGTCAGTACTGAAGCTTTCTTT. Its translation is CASSVTGVSTEAFF.

The table lists this clone with a few counts. V gene TRBV20-1 combines with J gene TRBJ1-1; TRBD1 might be the D (6 bases). The germline V gene has CDR1 DFQATT and CDR2 SNEGSKA (reference sequence). CDR3 length equals 11 residues. The V end was cut by 5 bases, the J end by 7 bases, with 11 bases between. Written as DNA, the CDR3 is TGCAGTGCTCAGACAGGACGTGAAGCTTTCTTT. Encoded protein: CSAQTGREAFF.

The rearrangement links TRBV6-1 to TRBJ1-2; perhaps TRBD1 as D (5 bases). Germline V gives CDR1 MNHNS, CDR2 SASEGT. V was cut by 11 bases and J by 6 bases, with 19 bases left in between. The CDR3 totals 13 residues. CDR3 bases: TGTGCCTTCTCCAGGGCACCATCCGATGGCTACACCTTC. It encodes CAFSRAPSDGYTF.

This chain connects TRBV30 to TRBJ2-3; maybe TRBD2 (6 bases). This CDR3 contains 16 residues. CDR1 and CDR2 (germline): GTSNPN, SVGIG (reference sequence). Trimming stripped 0 bases from V and 0 bases from J, with 13 bases between. CDR3 residues: CAWSVGTSSSTDTQYF. The CDR3 coding sequence is TGTGCCTGGAGTGTGGGAACTAGCAGTAGCACAGATACGCAGTATTTT.

This clone was found once. The junction departs from the called germline gene at one end, perhaps through a read error. This chain links TRBV2 with TRBJ2-5, with unresolved D. The J call may be in error: the DNA end matches TRBJ2-7 better. The germline gives CDR1 SNHLY, CDR2 FYNNEI. This CDR3 is built from 11 residues. The CDR3 reads CASREVHEQYF. For the CDR3, the DNA is TGTGCCAGCAGGGAAGTGCACGAGCAGTACTTC.

The chain recombines TRBV11-3 with TRBJ1-1; 7 nucleotides align to TRBD1. There are 14 residues in the CDR3. Germline trimming cut 0 bases from V and 7 bases from J; bases unmatched to any gene: 5. Germline CDR1 SGHNT, CDR2 YENEEA. CDR3 coding DNA: TGTGCCAGCAGCTTAGAAGGGACAGCGGGTGAAGCTTTCTTT. Amino acids: CASSLEGTAGEAFF. Together with reference TRBV11-3 and TRBJ1-1, the CDR3 gives the full variable domain: EAGVVQSPRYKIIEKKQPVAFWCNPISGHNTLYWYLQNLGQGPELLIRYENEEAVDDSQLPKDRFSAERLKGVDSTLKIQPAELGDSAVYLCASSLEGTAGEAFFGQGTRLTVV.

The chain carries TRBV7-9 and TRBJ1-5, with D tentatively TRBD1 (6 bases). This CDR3 has 14 residues. V shed 3 bases and J shed 6 bases, with 12 bases lying between them. Germline values: CDR1 SEHNR, CDR2 FQNEAQ (reference sequence). The CDR3 bases are TGTGCCAGCAGCTTTCAGGGGCCTCCTCAGCCCCAGCATTTT. The encoded protein is CASSFQGPPQPQHF.

The rearrangement joins TRBV5-1 to TRBJ1-1, with D perhaps matching TRBD1 (6 bases). The CDR3 spans 14 residues. CDR1 is SGHRS, CDR2 YFSETQ, per germline. V was pared by 0 bases and J by 1 base, with 7 bases between. Here the CDR3 reads CASSLVQGNTEAFF. CDR3 DNA: TGCGCCAGCAGCTTGGTACAGGGGAACACTGAAGCTTTCTTT.

This clone was observed a few times. The chain has TRBV6-6 and TRBJ1-2, with TRBD1 matching 9 bases. V was pared by 6 bases and J by 2 bases, with 4 bases of the junction left unmatched. The CDR3 has 14 amino acids. Germline assignment: CDR1 MNHNY and CDR2 SVGAGI (reference sequence). CDR3 in amino acids: CASSRDRVNYGYTF. CDR3 DNA sequence: TGTGCCAGCAGCCGGGACAGGGTGAACTATGGCTACACCTTC.

Only one count was recorded for this clone. The V gene is TRBV11-3, the J gene TRBJ2-5, with D perhaps matching TRBD1 (6 bases). Germline V gives CDR1 SGHNT, CDR2 YENEEA. The CDR3 consists of 14 residues. The V end was cut by 5 bases, the J end by 5 bases, with 15 bases between. The CDR3 DNA is TGTGCCAGCAGCCAACAGGGCTTCGGGGAGACCCAGTACTTC. Amino acid sequence: CASSQQGFGETQYF.

This chain connects TRBV7-9 to TRBJ2-7; D might be TRBD2 (5 bases). The CDR3 length is 14 residues. V gave up 1 base and J gave up 2 bases, with 9 bases separating them. Germline-derived CDR1 and CDR2 are SEHNR and FQNEAQ (reference sequence). The CDR3 here is CASSLVSGTYEQYF. The DNA of the CDR3 is TGTGCCAGCAGCTTAGTTTCCGGGACCTACGAGCAGTACTTC.

This chain uses TRBV2 with TRBJ2-5; 8 nucleotides agree with TRBD1. Gene TRBJ2-7 matches the end of the DNA better, so the J call may be wrong. The CDR3 runs 16 residues. In germline, CDR1 is SNHLY, CDR2 FYNNEI. Written as DNA, the CDR3 is TGTGCCAGCCAATCGACAGGGGCCATGCGTCTTGACGAGCAGTACTTC. This translates into CASQSTGAMRLDEQYF.